The clone carrying this T cell receptor (beta chain) was observed a handful of times. Antigen: not known. The V segment lost 6 bases and the J segment 0 bases; nucleotides outside the gene matches: 5. This CDR3 is built from 15 residues. One entry per CDR3 protein, called by TCRdb with MiXCR from the 5' RACE reads. The sample holds about 610,000 distinct CDR3 sequences, around 16% seen once. This sample was included in a study of T-cell memory formation after mild COVID-19. Study-wide findings and caveats: Still unconfirmed is whether the second-wave clones peaking on day 37 recognized SARS-CoV-2. Some responding clones appeared in pre-infection memory, suggesting cross-reactive memory joined.

The sequencing sample was made of PBMCs or a T cell subset sorted from them (not recorded which). The clonotype was recovered from an adult woman who had mild COVID-19 (a few samples of this study predate the infection). Cell type and time point are not known. This sequence joins TRBV12-3 or TRBV12-4 and TRBJ1-3; the match to TRBD1 covers 7 bases. CDR3 sequence reads: CASSTTGVSGNTIYF. For the CDR3, the DNA is TGTGCCAGCAGCACAACAGGGGTCTCTGGAAACACCATATATTTT.